Listed here are 12 T cell receptor beta chains from one sample, sequenced in a study of cytomegalovirus exposure and HLA in healthy donors. The PCR contained 60 Vbeta and 13 Jbeta primers. Clones were sequenced by immunoSEQ multiplex PCR, and TCRdb holds only the in-frame ones, with some missing. The sample consists of some 120,000 clones, 81% of them appearing once. The sample was PBMCs. These receptors were taken from a woman in her 30s in good health and CMV-seronegative.

The V gene is TRBV25-1, the J gene TRBJ2-7; TRBD1 agrees at 7 bases. V dropped 2 bases and J dropped 1; count of bases not matched to a gene: 5. Germline CDR1 and CDR2: MGHDK and SYGVNS. This CDR3 is built from 15 residues. CDR3 coding DNA: TGTGCCAGCAGTGAACCGGGACAGCTATCCTACGAGCAGTACTTC. Its protein is CASSEPGQLSYEQYF.

The chain uses TRBV28 and TRBJ1-5, with D possibly matching TRBD1 (6 bases). Germline CDR1 and CDR2: MDHEN and SYDVKM. The CDR3 sequence is 13 residues long. V was clipped by 6 bases and J by 7 bases, with 13 bases between them. Written as DNA, the CDR3 is TGTGCCAGCAGCCCCGACAGGCTCCAGCCCCAGCATTTT. Translation: CASSPDRLQPQHF.

The chain links TRBV7-2 to TRBJ2-6; D is unclear. Trimming took 5 bases from V and 4 from J, leaving 15 bases between them. The CDR3 extends over 16 amino acids. Germline V gene sequence: CDR1 SGHTA, CDR2 FQGNSA. CDR3 sequence (DNA): TGTGCCAGCAGCCTACCCATGGTCCAAGGGGCCAACGTCCTGACTTTC. Its protein product is CASSLPMVQGANVLTF.

The chain uses TRBV19 and TRBJ1-5; possibly TRBD1 for D (5 bases). Germline CDR1 is LNHDA and CDR2 is SQIVND (reference sequence). The CDR3 sequence is 13 residues long. V was shortened by 5 bases and J by 7 bases, with 12 bases between the two germline ends. This CDR3 is CASSQGSGQPQHF. The CDR3 bases are TGTGCCAGTAGTCAGGGTAGCGGGCAGCCCCAGCATTTT.

The chain recombines TRBV27 with TRBJ2-7, with 7 bases that match TRBD1. The CDR3 consists of 15 residues. J lost 1 base, V lost 8 bases, and 11 bases had no gene match. The V gene's germline CDR1 is MNHEY and CDR2 SMNVEV (reference sequence). The CDR3 loop reads CASRPEGARSYEQYF. CDR3 DNA sequence: TGTGCCAGCCGACCCGAGGGGGCTCGGTCCTACGAGCAGTACTTC.

The chain links TRBV28 to TRBJ2-3; D gene unclear. Trimming took 0 bases from V and 3 from J, leaving 4 bases between them. The CDR3 has 13 residues. Germline assignment: CDR1 MDHEN and CDR2 SYDVKM. CDR3 DNA sequence: TGTGCCAGCAGTTTATGGCGAACAGATACGCAGTATTTT. Protein product: CASSLWRTDTQYF. The full variable domain, with the rest looked up from reference TRBV28 and TRBJ2-3, is DVKVTQSSRYLVKRTGEKVFLECVQDMDHENMFWYRQDPGLGLRLIYFSYDVKMKEKGDIPEGYSVSREKKERFSLILESASTNQTSMYLCASSLWRTDTQYFGPGTRLTVL.

The chain uses TRBV7-9 and TRBJ1-4, with TRBD1 identical over 11 bases. The V and J ends lost 3 bases and 5 bases, in that order; junction bases with no gene match: 2. From germline, CDR1 is SEHNR and CDR2 FQNEAQ (reference sequence). This CDR3 has 15 amino acids. For the CDR3, the DNA is TGTGCCAGCAGCTTCGGGGACAGGGGGAATGAAAAACTGTTTTTT. Amino acids: CASSFGDRGNEKLFF. Together with reference TRBV7-9 and TRBJ1-4, the CDR3 gives the full variable domain: DTGVSQNPRHKITKRGQNVTFRCDPISEHNRLYWYRQTLGQGPEFLTYFQNEAQLEKSRLLSDRFSAERPKGSFSTLEIQRTEQGDSAMYLCASSFGDRGNEKLFFGSGTQLSVL.

The chain is built from TRBV6-1 and TRBJ2-3, with 8 bases that match TRBD2. Trimming at V came to 7 bases and at J to 6 bases, leaving 9 bases not matched to a gene. This CDR3 is 14 amino acids long. CDR1 is MNHNS, CDR2 SASEGT, per germline. The CDR3 here is CASIKGTSRDTQYF. The CDR3 DNA sequence: TGTGCCAGCATTAAGGGGACTAGTCGGGATACGCAGTATTTT.

This clone was detected only a few times. The V gene is TRBV4-1, the J gene TRBJ2-6; D remains unclear. V gave up 0 bases and J gave up 0 bases, with 6 bases separating them. From germline, CDR1 is MGHRA and CDR2 YSYEKL. The CDR3 has 16 amino acids. CDR3 residues: CASSQDGSSGANVLTF. CDR3 sequence (DNA): TGCGCCAGCAGCCAAGATGGCAGCTCTGGGGCCAACGTCCTGACTTTC.

CDR3 in DNA: TGTGCCTGGAGTCTGGGACTTCTAGACACTGAAGCTTTCTTT. Protein sequence: CAWSLGLLDTEAFF. J is TRBJ1-1 and V is TRBV30, with D tentatively TRBD1 (5 bases). Germline V gives CDR1 GTSNPN, CDR2 SVGIG (reference sequence). This CDR3 is 14 amino acids long. The ends were cut back, 2 bases at V and 3 bases at J, with 13 bases in the middle.

The V call is TRBV9, the J call TRBJ2-5, with 9 bases matching TRBD2. Germline V gene sequence: CDR1 SGDLS, CDR2 YYNGEE. Unmatched junction bases numbered 10, after V lost 0 bases and J lost 4 bases. CDR3 length: 17 amino acids. The CDR3: CASSVDPLAGGGETQYF. CDR3 in DNA: TGTGCCAGCAGCGTAGATCCCCTTGCGGGAGGGGGAGAGACCCAGTACTTC.

The CDR3 coding sequence is TGTGCCAGCAGTTCCCCAGGGTATGGCTACACCTTC. Protein: CASSSPGYGYTF. This chain uses TRBV28 with TRBJ1-2, with D possibly matching TRBD1 (5 bases). Between the trimmed V and J ends, which lost 4 bases and 5 bases, there was a span of 8 bases. CDR3 length: 12 residues. CDR1 and CDR2 from the germline V gene are MDHEN and SYDVKM.